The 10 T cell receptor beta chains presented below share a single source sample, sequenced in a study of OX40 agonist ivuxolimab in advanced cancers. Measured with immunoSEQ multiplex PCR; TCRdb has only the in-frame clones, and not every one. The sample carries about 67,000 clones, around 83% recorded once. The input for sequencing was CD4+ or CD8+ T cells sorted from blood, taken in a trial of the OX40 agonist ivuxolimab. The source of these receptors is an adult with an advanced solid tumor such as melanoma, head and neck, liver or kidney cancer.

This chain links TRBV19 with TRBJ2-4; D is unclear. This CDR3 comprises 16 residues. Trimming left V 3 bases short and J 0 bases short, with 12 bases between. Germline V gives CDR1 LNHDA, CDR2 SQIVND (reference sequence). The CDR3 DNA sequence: TGTGCCAGTAGTATGGGTCGGCCTCTAGCCAAAAACATTCAGTACTTC. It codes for CASSMGRPLAKNIQYF.

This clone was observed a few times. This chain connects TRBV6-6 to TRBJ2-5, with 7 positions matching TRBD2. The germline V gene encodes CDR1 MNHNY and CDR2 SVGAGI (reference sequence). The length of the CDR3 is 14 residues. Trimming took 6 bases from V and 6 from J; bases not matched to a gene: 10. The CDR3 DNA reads TGTGCCAGCAGCCCCGGGACTAAAAAGAAGACCCAGTACTTC. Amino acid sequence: CASSPGTKKKTQYF.

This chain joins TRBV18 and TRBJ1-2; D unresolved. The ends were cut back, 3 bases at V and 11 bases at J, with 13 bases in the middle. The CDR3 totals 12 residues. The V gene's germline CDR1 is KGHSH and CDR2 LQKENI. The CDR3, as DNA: TGTGCCAGCTCACCCGGACCCACGGGGTACACCTTC. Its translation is CASSPGPTGYTF.

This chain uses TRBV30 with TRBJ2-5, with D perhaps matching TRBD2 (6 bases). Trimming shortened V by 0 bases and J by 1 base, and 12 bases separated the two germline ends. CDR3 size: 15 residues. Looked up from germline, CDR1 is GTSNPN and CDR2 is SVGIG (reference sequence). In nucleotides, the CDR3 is TGTGCCTGGAGTGTAACTAGCCCAATCCAAGAGACCCAGTACTTC. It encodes CAWSVTSPIQETQYF. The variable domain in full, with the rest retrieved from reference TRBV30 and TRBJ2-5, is SQTIHQWPATLVQPVGSPLSLECTVEGTSNPNLYWYRQAAGRGLQLLFYSVGIGQISSEVPQNLSASRPQDRQFILSSKKLLLSDSGFYLCAWSVTSPIQETQYFGPGTRLLVL.

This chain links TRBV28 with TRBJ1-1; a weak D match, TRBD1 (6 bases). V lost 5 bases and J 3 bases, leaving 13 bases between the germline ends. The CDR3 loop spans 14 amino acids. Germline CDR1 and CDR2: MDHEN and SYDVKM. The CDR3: CASSEGGSYTEAFF. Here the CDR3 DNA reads TGTGCCAGCAGTGAAGGGGGTTCGTACACTGAAGCTTTCTTT.

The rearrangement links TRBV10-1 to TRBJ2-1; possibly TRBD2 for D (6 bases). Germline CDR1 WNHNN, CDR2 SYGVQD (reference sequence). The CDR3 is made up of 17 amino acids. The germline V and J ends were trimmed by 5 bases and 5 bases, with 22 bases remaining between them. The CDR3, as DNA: TGCGCCAGCAGTCCCCTCCGGGACTCAACCTCGGACAATGAGCAGTTCTTC. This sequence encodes CASSPLRDSTSDNEQFF.

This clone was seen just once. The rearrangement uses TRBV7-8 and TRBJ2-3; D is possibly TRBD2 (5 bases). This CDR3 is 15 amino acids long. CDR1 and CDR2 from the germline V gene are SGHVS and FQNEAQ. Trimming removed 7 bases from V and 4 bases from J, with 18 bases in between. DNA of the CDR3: TGTGCCAGCAACGTGGAGCGATATAGCGCAGATACGCAGTATTTT. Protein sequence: CASNVERYSADTQYF.

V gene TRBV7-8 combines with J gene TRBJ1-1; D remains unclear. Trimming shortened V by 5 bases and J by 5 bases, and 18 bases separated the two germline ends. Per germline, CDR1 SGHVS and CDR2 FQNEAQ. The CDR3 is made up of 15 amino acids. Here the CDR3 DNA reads TGTGCCAGCAGCCCCTGGATTTCTCGTGAAACTGAAGCTTTCTTT. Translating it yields CASSPWISRETEAFF.

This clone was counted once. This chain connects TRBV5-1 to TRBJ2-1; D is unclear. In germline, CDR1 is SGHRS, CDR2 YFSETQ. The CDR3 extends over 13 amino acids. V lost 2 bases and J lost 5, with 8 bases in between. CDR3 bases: TGCGCCAGCAGCTTAGGGATCAACAATGAGCAGTTCTTC. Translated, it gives CASSLGINNEQFF.

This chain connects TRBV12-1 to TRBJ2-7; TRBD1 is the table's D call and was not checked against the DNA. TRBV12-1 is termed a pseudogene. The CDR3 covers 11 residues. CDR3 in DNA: TGTGCCAGCAGCTGGAGGGACAGGACGCGCTTC. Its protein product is CASSWRDRTRF.